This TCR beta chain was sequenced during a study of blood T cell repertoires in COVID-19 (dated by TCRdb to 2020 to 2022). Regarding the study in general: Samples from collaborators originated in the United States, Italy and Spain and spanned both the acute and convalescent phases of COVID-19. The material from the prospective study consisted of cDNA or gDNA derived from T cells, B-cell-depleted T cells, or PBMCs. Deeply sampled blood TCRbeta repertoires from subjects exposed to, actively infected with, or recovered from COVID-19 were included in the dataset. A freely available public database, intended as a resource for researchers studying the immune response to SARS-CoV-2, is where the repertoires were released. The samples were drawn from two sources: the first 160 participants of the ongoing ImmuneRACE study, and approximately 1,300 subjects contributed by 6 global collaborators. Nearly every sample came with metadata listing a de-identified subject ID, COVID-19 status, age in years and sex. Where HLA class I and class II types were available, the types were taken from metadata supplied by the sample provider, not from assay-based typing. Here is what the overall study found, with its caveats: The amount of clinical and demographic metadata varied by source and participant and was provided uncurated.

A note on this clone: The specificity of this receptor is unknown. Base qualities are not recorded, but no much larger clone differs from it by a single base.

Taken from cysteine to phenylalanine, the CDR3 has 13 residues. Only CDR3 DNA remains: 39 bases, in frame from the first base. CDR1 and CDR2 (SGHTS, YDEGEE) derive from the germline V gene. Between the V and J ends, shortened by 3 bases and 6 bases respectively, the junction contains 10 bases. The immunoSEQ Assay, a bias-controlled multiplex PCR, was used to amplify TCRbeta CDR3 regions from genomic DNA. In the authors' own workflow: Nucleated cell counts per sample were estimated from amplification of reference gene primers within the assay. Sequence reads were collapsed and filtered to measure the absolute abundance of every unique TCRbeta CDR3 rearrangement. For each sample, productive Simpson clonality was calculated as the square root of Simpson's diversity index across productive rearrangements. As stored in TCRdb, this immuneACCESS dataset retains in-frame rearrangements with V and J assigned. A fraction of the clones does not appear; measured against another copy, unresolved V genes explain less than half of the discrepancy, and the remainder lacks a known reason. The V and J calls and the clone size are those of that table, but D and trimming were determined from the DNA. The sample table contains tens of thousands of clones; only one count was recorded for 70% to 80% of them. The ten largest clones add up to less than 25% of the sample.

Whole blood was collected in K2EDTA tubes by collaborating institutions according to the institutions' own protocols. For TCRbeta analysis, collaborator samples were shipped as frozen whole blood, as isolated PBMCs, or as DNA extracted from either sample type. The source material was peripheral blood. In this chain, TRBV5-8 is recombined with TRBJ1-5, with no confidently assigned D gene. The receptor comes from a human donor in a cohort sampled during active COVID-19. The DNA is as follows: TGTGCCAGCAGCTCCGATCCGAGTCAGCCCCAGCATTTT. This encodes CASSSDPSQPQHF.